The entry that follows covers one T cell receptor beta chain sequence. This sample is part of a study of cytomegalovirus exposure and HLA in healthy donors. The primer mix had 60 Vbeta and 13 Jbeta primers. Assay: immunoSEQ multiplex PCR; the TCRdb copy retains only in-frame clones and omits some. Among about 140,000 clones listed, around 80% were seen once. After removal of 5 bases from V and 5 bases from J, the junction contained 18 bases not matched to a gene. The CDR3 totals 19 residues. Germline V lookup: CDR1 SGHAT, CDR2 FQNNGV. The sequence was collected from a man aged 40-49 years in good health and CMV-seropositive. The sample was PBMCs. The chain recombines TRBV11-2 with TRBJ2-5, with TRBD1 identical over 12 bases. The CDR3 loop reads CASSRGRRGTGGMGETQYF. CDR3 sequence (DNA): TGTGCCAGCAGCCGCGGGCGGCGGGGGACAGGGGGCATGGGGGAGACCCAGTACTTC.